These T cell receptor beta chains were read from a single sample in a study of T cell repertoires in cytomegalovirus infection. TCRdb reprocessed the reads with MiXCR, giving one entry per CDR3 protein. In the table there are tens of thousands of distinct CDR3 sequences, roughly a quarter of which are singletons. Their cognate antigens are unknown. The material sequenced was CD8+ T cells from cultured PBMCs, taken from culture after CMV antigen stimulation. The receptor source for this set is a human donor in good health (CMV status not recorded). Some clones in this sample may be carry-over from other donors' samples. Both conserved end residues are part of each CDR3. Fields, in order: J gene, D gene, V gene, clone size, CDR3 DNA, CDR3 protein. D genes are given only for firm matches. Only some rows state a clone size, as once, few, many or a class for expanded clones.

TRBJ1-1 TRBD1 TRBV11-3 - TGTGCCAGCAGCCTCGGGACAGCATTGGGAGCTTTCTTT CASSLGTALGAFF
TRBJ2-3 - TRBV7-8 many TGTGCCAGCAGCCCACCCCTGGCTAGTTCAGATACGCAGTATTTT CASSPPLASSDTQYF
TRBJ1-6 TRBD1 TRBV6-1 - TGTGCCAGCAGTTTGTCAGGGGGAAGTAATTCACCCCTCCACTTT CASSLSGGSNSPLHF
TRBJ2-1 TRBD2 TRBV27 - TGTGCCAGCAGTTTGCCAGCGGGGGGGCAGGATGAGCAGTTCTTC CASSLPAGGQDEQFF
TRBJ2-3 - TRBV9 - TGTGCCAGCAGCCCCCCGGATGGTACGCAGTATTTT CASSPPDGTQYF
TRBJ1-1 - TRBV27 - TGTGCCAGCAGTTCCTTCCCCGTAGCTGAAGCTTTCTTT CASSSFPVAEAFF
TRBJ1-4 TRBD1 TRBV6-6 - TGTGCCAGCAGTTACTGGGACAGCCCTAATGAAAAACTGTTTTTT CASSYWDSPNEKLFF
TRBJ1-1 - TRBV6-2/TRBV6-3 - TGTGCCAGCAGTTACTATTTTGGGGGTAACACTATGAACACTGAAGCTTTCTTT CASSYYFGGNTMNTEAFF
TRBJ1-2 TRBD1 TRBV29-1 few TGCAGCGTTCTGCAGACAGGGGCCTATGGCTACACCTTC CSVLQTGAYGYTF
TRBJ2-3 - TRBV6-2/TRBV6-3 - TGTGCCAGCAGTACCAGGCACCGAGATACGCAGTATTTT CASSTRHRDTQYF
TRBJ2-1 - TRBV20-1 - TGCAGTGCTAGAGGACTTTTTTACAATGAGCAGTTCTTC CSARGLFYNEQFF
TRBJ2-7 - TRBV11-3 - TGTGCCAGCAGCTTTCGCGGAGACCCGACCTACGAGCAGTACTTC CASSFRGDPTYEQYF
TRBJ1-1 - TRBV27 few TGTGCCAGCAGCATGGGGTTCGGCACTGAAGCTTTCTTT CASSMGFGTEAFF
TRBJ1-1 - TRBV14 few TGTGCCAGCAGCCAAGACCGCGCAGTAGCACGAGAAGCTTTCTTT CASSQDRAVAREAFF
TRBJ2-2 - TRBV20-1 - TGCAGTGCTAGTTCTGGTCCGAACACCGGGGAGCTGTTTTTT CSASSGPNTGELFF
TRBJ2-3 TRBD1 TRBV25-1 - TGTGCCAGCAGTGTTGGACAGGGGCGCACAGATACGCAGTATTTT CASSVGQGRTDTQYF
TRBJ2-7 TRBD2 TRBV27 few TGTGCCAGCAGGGAGCTAGCGGGGAGATACGAGCAGTACTTC CASRELAGRYEQYF
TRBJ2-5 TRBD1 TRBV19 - TGTGCCAGTAGTAAGGACAGGGGGCAGGTGGGAGAGACCCAGTACTTC CASSKDRGQVGETQYF
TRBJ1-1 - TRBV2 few TGTGCCACTCCTACCGGCCAGAACACTGAAGCTTTCTTT CATPTGQNTEAFF